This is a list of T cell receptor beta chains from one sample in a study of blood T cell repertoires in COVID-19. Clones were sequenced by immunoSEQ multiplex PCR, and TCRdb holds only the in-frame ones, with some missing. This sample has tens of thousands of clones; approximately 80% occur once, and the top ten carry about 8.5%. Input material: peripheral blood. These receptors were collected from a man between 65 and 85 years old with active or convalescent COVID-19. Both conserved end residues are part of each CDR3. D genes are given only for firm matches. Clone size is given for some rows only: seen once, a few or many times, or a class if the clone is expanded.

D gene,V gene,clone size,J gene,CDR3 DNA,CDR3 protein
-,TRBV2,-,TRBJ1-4,TGTGCCAGCAGAAGGGGTTTAGCTAATGAAAAACTGTTTTTT,CASRRGLANEKLFF
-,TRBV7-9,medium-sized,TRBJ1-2,TGTGCCAGCAGCTTCGGATTGGGCCAGCATCGATATGGCTACACCTTC,CASSFGLGQHRYGYTF
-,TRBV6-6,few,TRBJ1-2,TGTGCCAGCAGTTCCGGGGACTATGGCTACACCTTC,CASSSGDYGYTF
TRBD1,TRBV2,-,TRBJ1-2,TGTGCCAGCAGCGGGACAGGGGCGAATGGCTACACCTTC,CASSGTGANGYTF
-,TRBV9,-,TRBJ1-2,TGTGCCAGCAGCGAGGGGGTACGAGCGGACTATGGCTACACCTTC,CASSEGVRADYGYTF
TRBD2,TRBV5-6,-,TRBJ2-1,TGTGCCAGCAGCTCGGGACTAGCGGGGGGACTAGGTGAGCAGTTCTTC,CASSSGLAGGLGEQFF
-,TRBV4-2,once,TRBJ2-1,TGTGCCAGCAGCCAAGATAAGGAGCTCCGGGAGCAGTTCTTC,CASSQDKELREQFF
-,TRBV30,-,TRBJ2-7,TGTGCCTGGAGGGCCGCCGGGACTCCATACGAGCAGTACTTC,CAWRAAGTPYEQYF
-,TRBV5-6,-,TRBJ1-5,TGTGCCAGCAGCGTCACCCGACTAGGGCGTTGGAATCAGCCCCAGCATTTT,CASSVTRLGRWNQPQHF
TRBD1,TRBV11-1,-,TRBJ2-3,TGTGCCAGCAGCTTAGGGACAGGTTGGGCCTCAGATACGCAGTATTTT,CASSLGTGWASDTQYF
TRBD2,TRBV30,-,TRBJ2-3,TGTGCCTGGACTCAGCGGGGGGGCCGATCATCAGATACGCAGTATTTT,CAWTQRGGRSSDTQYF
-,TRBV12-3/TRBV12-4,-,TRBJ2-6,TGTGCCAGCAGCCCATCTGGGGCCAACGTCCTGACTTTC,CASSPSGANVLTF
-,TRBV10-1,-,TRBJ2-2,TGCGCCAGCAGACAAACCCAGGCCGGGGAGCTGTTTTTT,CASRQTQAGELFF
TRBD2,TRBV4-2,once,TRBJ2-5,TGTGCCAGCAGCCAAGTCATGGGCGGGGGGGCCCTTGCCTCCCAAGAGACCCAGTACTTC,CASSQVMGGGALASQETQYF
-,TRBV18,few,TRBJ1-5,TGTGCCAGCTCACCACCAGGGCTAGCTAGCAATCAGCCCCAGCATTTT,CASSPPGLASNQPQHF
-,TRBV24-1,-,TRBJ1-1,TGTGCCACCGGGGGGGGTGACACTGAAGCTTTCTTT,CATGGGDTEAFF
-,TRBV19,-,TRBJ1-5,TGTGCCAGTAGTGGAGGCCAGTATAGCAATCAGCCCCAGCATTTT,CASSGGQYSNQPQHF
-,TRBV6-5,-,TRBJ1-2,TGTGCCCGACAGCCTCACTATGGCTACACCTTC,CARQPHYGYTF
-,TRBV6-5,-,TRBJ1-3,TGTGCCAGCAGTTACTCGCGACAGGTTGGAAACACCATATATTTT,CASSYSRQVGNTIYF
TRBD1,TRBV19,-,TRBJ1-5,TGTGCCAGTAGTCCGTTTCAACCGGGGACAGCTGCTCAGCCCCAGCATTTT,CASSPFQPGTAAQPQHF
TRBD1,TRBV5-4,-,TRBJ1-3,TGTGCCAGCAGCCAAACAGGGGCCAAGGGAAACACCATATATTTT,CASSQTGAKGNTIYF
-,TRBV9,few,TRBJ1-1,TGTGCCAGCAGCCCAACCAAGGGGCTATACGGAACAGACACTGAAGCTTTCTTT,CASSPTKGLYGTDTEAFF
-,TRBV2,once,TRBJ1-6,TGTGCCAGCAGGAGGACAGAAGAAATTAATTCACCCCTCCACTTT,CASRRTEEINSPLHF
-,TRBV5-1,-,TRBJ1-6,TGCGCCAGCAGCCCTACCTTAGGAGTGGCTAATTCACCCCTCCACTTT,CASSPTLGVANSPLHF
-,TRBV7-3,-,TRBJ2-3,TGTGCCAGCAGCCCCGGAGCAGATACGCAGTATTTT,CASSPGADTQYF
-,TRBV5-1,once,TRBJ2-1,TGCGCCAGCCGAAACGGAGGAAATTCCTACAATGAGCAGTTCTTC,CASRNGGNSYNEQFF
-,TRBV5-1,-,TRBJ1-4,TGCGCCAGCAGCTTGGCCCCGGATGAAAAACTGTTTTTT,CASSLAPDEKLFF
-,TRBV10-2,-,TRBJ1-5,TGCGCCAGCAGTGAACAGGGAAGCAATCAGCCCCAGCATTTT,CASSEQGSNQPQHF
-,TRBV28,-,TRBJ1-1,TGTGCCAGCAGGACAGGAGAGGGGAACACTGAAGCTTTCTTT,CASRTGEGNTEAFF
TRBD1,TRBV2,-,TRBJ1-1,TGTGCCAGCGGAGGGACAGGGAACACTGAAGCTTTCTTT,CASGGTGNTEAFF
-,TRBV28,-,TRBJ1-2,TGTGCCAGCAGCGCATCTGACAGGAACTATGGCTACACCTTC,CASSASDRNYGYTF
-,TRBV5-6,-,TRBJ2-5,TGTGCCAGCAGCTTGGGAGCAAATGACCAAGAGACCCAGTACTTC,CASSLGANDQETQYF
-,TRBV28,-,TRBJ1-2,TGTGCCAGCAGTGTACAACAGTCTGGGGGCTACACCTTC,CASSVQQSGGYTF
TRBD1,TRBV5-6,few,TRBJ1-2,TGTGCCAGCAGCGTGATGACAGGGGGCGCATCTGGCTACACCTTC,CASSVMTGGASGYTF
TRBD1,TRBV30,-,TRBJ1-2,TGTGCCTGGAGTGTGGGACAGGGGCCACCGCGGGGCTACACCTTC,CAWSVGQGPPRGYTF
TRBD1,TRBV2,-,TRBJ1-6,TGTGCCAGCAGGGGTCGACAGGGCCAAAATAATTCACCCCTCCACTTT,CASRGRQGQNNSPLHF
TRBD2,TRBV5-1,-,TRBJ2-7,TGCGCCAGCAGCTTAGGGACTAGTATATACGAGCAGTACTTC,CASSLGTSIYEQYF
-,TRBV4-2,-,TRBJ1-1,TGTGCCAGCAGCCAAGAGGCAGGGCGGAACACTGAAGCTTTCTTT,CASSQEAGRNTEAFF
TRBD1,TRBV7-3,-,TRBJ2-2,TGTGCCAGCAGCCCAGGACAGGGGGTAGAAGCCGGGGAGCTGTTTTTT,CASSPGQGVEAGELFF
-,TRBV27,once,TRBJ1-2,TGTGCCAGCCGCCCCTTGCAGGATCTTGGGGGCTACACCTTC,CASRPLQDLGGYTF
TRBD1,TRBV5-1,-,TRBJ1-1,TGCGCCAGCACTATCACCACAGGGGTGAGAACTGAAGCTTTCTTT,CASTITTGVRTEAFF
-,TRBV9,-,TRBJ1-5,TGTGCCAGCAGCGAGGGCGGCCGGGAGGGTGGGCAGCCCCAGCATTTT,CASSEGGREGGQPQHF